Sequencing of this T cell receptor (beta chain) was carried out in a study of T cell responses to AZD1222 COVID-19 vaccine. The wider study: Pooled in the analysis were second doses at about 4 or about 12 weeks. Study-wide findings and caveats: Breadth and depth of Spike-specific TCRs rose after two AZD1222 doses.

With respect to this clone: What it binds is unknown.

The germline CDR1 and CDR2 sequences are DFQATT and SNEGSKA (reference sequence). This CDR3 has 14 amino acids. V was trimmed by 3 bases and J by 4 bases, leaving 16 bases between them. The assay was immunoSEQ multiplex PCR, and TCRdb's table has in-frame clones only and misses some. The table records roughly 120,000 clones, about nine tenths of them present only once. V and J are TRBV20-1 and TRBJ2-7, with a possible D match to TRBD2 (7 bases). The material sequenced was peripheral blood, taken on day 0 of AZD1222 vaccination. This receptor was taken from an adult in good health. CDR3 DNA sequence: TGCAGTGCTAGTGCTCCGGGGGGCGGTTACGAGCAGTACTTC. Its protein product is CSASAPGGGYEQYF.